What follows are 21 T cell receptor beta chains derived from one specimen sequenced in a study of post-analysis software for immune sequencing data. Libraries were made from TCR beta cDNA, and they carried unique molecular identifiers. In TCRdb, the PCR reads were re-called with MiXCR into one record per CDR3 protein. The sample has 650,000 to 900,000 distinct CDR3 sequences, just over 45% seen once. Their target antigens are unknown. Broader study findings: Included in a set of roughly five TRBV segments more frequent in patients than controls were TRBV5-6, TRBV5-1 and TRBV20-1.

The sequenced material came from blood. Receptors were obtained from a girl aged 5 to 17 with multiple sclerosis.

This clonotype appeared a few times. The chain is built from TRBV6-5 and TRBJ1-2; 9 bases align to TRBD1. The ends lost 0 bases at V and 8 bases at J; junction bases unmatched: 10. CDR3 length: 16 residues. The germline CDR1 and CDR2 sequences are MNHEY and SVGAGI. The CDR3 here is CASSYSEFGTGSGYTF. CDR3 coding DNA: TGTGCCAGCAGTTACTCAGAGTTTGGGACAGGGAGCGGCTACACCTTC.

This clonotype was seen more than once but under ten times. This chain links TRBV15 with TRBJ2-5; TRBD1 aligns across 10 bases. Germline-derived CDR1 and CDR2 are LNHNV and YYDKDF (reference sequence). CDR3 size: 15 residues. V dropped 3 bases and J dropped 5; count of bases not matched to a gene: 6. The CDR3 coding sequence is TGTGCCACCAGCAGGAGGAGGGGACAGGGGGAGACCCAGTACTTC. Translating it yields CATSRRRGQGETQYF.

V and J are TRBV29-1 and TRBJ2-3; tentative D call: TRBD2 (6 bases). The germline gives CDR1 SQVTM, CDR2 ANQGSEA. This CDR3 has 17 residues. The V gene lost 1 base and the J gene lost 6 bases, with 23 bases spanning the gap. CDR3: CSVEVRQFTGEDDTQYF. The CDR3 bases are TGCAGCGTTGAAGTCAGACAATTTACGGGAGAGGATGATACGCAGTATTTT.

This clonotype showed up just a few times. The V gene is TRBV27, the J gene TRBJ2-1; D is tentatively TRBD1 or TRBD2 (5 bases each). Trimming stripped 7 bases from V and 4 bases from J, with 11 bases between. The CDR3 totals 13 residues. Germline-derived CDR1 and CDR2 are MNHEY and SMNVEV (reference sequence). CDR3 loop: CASTTGGYNEQFF. The CDR3 DNA follows: TGTGCCAGCACTACTGGGGGATACAATGAGCAGTTCTTC.

A word on this clonotype: This CDR3 fails to terminate in the conserved phenylalanine or tryptophan, so it likely reflects a read error. The rearrangement joins TRBV4-2 to TRBJ2-1; no definite D call. Per the germline V gene, CDR1 is LGHNA and CDR2 is YNFKEQ. The V end lost 0 bases, the J end lost 5 bases, and 11 bases lay between the germline ends. The CDR3 totals 15 residues. The CDR3, as DNA: TGTGCCAGCAGCCAAGATCCCGGCGGAAACAATGAGCAGTTCTTA. It encodes CASSQDPGGNNEQFL.

This clonotype was observed a handful of times. The rearrangement links TRBV20-1 to TRBJ2-5, with 7 bases fitting TRBD1. The CDR3 spans 15 residues. Germline V gene data show CDR1 as DFQATT and CDR2 as SNEGSKA (reference sequence). Trimming cost V 3 bases and J 0 bases; bases outside gene matches: 7. The CDR3 nucleotides are TGCAGTGCTAGTGAAGGGACAGAGTACCAAGAGACCCAGTACTTC. It yields the protein CSASEGTEYQETQYF.

The genes are TRBV20-1 and TRBJ2-5, with TRBD2 matching over 10 bases. TRBJ2-7 matches the DNA end more closely, so the J call is doubtful. Germline values: CDR1 DFQATT, CDR2 SNEGSKA (reference sequence). The CDR3 runs to 15 residues. CDR3: CSARDWASGGYEQYF. CDR3 bases: TGCAGTGCTAGAGATTGGGCTAGCGGGGGCTACGAGCAGTACTTC.

The chain carries TRBV20-1 and TRBJ1-2; D not certain. Trimming took 0 bases from V and 0 from J, leaving 14 bases between them. Germline-derived CDR1 and CDR2 are DFQATT and SNEGSKA (reference sequence). The CDR3 has 16 residues. The CDR3, as DNA: TGCAGTGCTAGAGACATGAGAGACGGAGCTAACTATGGCTACACCTTC. Its translation is CSARDMRDGANYGYTF.

The table lists this clonotype with many counts. The chain couples TRBV25-1 to TRBJ2-7; TRBD2 aligns across 10 bases. V shed 1 base and J 6 bases; nucleotides not matched to a gene: 9. The CDR3 is 16 amino acids. Germline V gives CDR1 MGHDK, CDR2 SYGVNS. The CDR3 sequence is CASSESLASGRGEQYF. CDR3 nucleotides: TGTGCCAGCAGTGAATCCTTAGCTAGCGGGAGAGGCGAGCAGTACTTC.

This rearrangement joins TRBV6-2 or TRBV6-3 to TRBJ2-5, with D unresolved. V lost 7 bases and J lost 0, with 12 bases in between. CDR1 is MNHEY and CDR2 is SVGEGT in the germline V gene. CDR3 length equals 14 residues. CDR3 nucleotide sequence: TGTGCCAGCACTACCCTAGATTACCAAGAGACCCAGTACTTC. Translated: CASTTLDYQETQYF.

The V and J genes are TRBV29-1 and TRBJ1-1, with D perhaps TRBD1 (6 bases). The CDR3 runs 16 residues. The germline V gene has CDR1 SQVTM and CDR2 ANQGSEA. With 4 bases removed from V and 0 bases from J, the gap between germline ends came to 18 bases. The CDR3 spells CSVAGPRGKLNTEAFF. The CDR3 DNA follows: TGCAGCGTTGCCGGGCCCAGGGGCAAATTGAACACTGAAGCTTTCTTT. Variable domain in full (rest from reference TRBV29-1 and TRBJ1-1): SAVISQKPSRDICQRGTSLTIQCQVDSQVTMMFWYRQQPGQSLTLIATANQGSEATYESGFVIDKFPISRPNLTFSTLTVSNMSPEDSSIYLCSVAGPRGKLNTEAFFGQGTRLTVV.

This clonotype was counted only a few times. The chain is built from TRBV7-9 and TRBJ2-7, with 7 bases aligning to TRBD1. The V segment lost 4 bases and the J segment 6 bases; nucleotides outside the gene matches: 6. The length of the CDR3 is 13 residues. The germline V gene encodes CDR1 SEHNR and CDR2 FQNEAQ (reference sequence). Here the CDR3 reads CASSSGQAFEQYF. The CDR3 DNA follows: TGTGCCAGCAGCTCAGGACAGGCCTTCGAGCAGTACTTC. Drawing the rest from reference TRBV7-9 and TRBJ2-7, the complete variable domain is DTGVSQNPRHKITKRGQNVTFRCDPISEHNRLYWYRQTLGQGPEFLTYFQNEAQLEKSRLLSDRFSAERPKGSFSTLEIQRTEQGDSAMYLCASSSGQAFEQYFGPGTRLTVT.

For this clonotype: The junction departs from germline at one end; a sequencing error may be responsible. The rearrangement links TRBV6-6 to TRBJ2-1, with 12 positions matching TRBD2. Germline V lookup: CDR1 MNHNY, CDR2 SVGAGI (reference sequence). The CDR3 is 16 amino acids. CDR3: CTSSTGTSGLYNEQFF. The CDR3 nucleotides are TGTACCAGCAGTACCGGGACTAGCGGGTTATACAATGAGCAGTTCTTC.

This chain links TRBV29-1 with TRBJ2-7, with D maybe TRBD2 (5 bases). The V gene's germline CDR1 is SQVTM and CDR2 ANQGSEA. CDR3 length: 13 amino acids. V was trimmed by 4 bases and J by 2 bases, leaving 12 bases between them. The CDR3 reads CSVVISEAYEQYF. The DNA of the CDR3 is TGCAGCGTTGTGATTAGCGAGGCCTACGAGCAGTACTTC.

The V and J genes are TRBV20-1 and TRBJ2-1, with D possibly being TRBD1 or TRBD2 (6 bases each). The CDR3 length is 12 residues. Germline V lookup: CDR1 DFQATT, CDR2 SNEGSKA (reference sequence). The CDR3 sequence: CSPVGGGNEQFF. CDR3 nucleotides: TGCAGCCCCGTGGGGGGCGGGAATGAGCAGTTCTTC.

This clonotype has only a few counts. The chain couples TRBV5-1 to TRBJ2-4; 7 bases are a match to TRBD1. Unmatched junction bases numbered 19, after V lost 0 bases and J lost 13 bases. This CDR3 is built from 17 residues. The V gene's germline CDR1 is SGHRS and CDR2 YFSETQ. DNA of the CDR3: TGCGCCAGCAGCTTGGGTCCGGGACAGAGGACGTACGGGGAGCAGTACTTC. Translation gives CASSLGPGQRTYGEQYF.

The CDR3 nucleotides are TGTGCCAGCAGCGTAGAGGGGCGGGCCAAAAACATTCAGTACTTC. Residues: CASSVEGRAKNIQYF. The chain carries TRBV9 and TRBJ2-4, with a tentative D call TRBD1 (5 bases). V was cut by 0 bases and J by 1 base, with 8 bases left in between. Germline V gene sequence: CDR1 SGDLS, CDR2 YYNGEE. CDR3 length equals 15 residues.

This sequence joins TRBV20-1 and TRBJ2-3, with TRBD2 matching over 11 bases. Unmatched junction bases numbered 8, after V lost 1 base and J lost 2 bases. The CDR3 consists of 17 residues. Germline assignment: CDR1 DFQATT and CDR2 SNEGSKA (reference sequence). The CDR3 region is CSARGEGTSGPTDTQYF. DNA of the CDR3: TGCAGTGCTAGAGGAGAGGGGACTAGCGGCCCCACAGATACGCAGTATTTT.

The chain joins TRBV7-2 to TRBJ2-1; TRBD2 matches 12 bases. Germline lookup yields CDR1 SGHTA and CDR2 FQGNSA. This CDR3 spans 20 amino acids. V dropped 5 bases and J dropped 9; count of bases not matched to a gene: 23. The CDR3 DNA reads TGTGCCAGCAGCCCCCCGGGGGGCAATCGCACTAGCGGGAGGTGGATTGAGCAGTTCTTC. This gives the protein CASSPPGGNRTSGRWIEQFF. Combining the CDR3 with reference TRBV7-2 and TRBJ2-1 gives the whole variable domain GAGVSQSPSNKVTEKGKDVELRCDPISGHTALYWYRQSLGQGLEFLIYFQGNSAPDKSGLPSDRFSAERTGGSVSTLTIQRTQQEDSAVYLCASSPPGGNRTSGRWIEQFFGPGTRLTVL.

This clonotype was detected a few times. The rearrangement links TRBV20-1 to TRBJ2-5; D unclear. CDR1 and CDR2 from the germline V gene are DFQATT and SNEGSKA (reference sequence). Trimming cost V 3 bases and J 5 bases, with 10 bases left between them. The CDR3 contains 12 residues. CDR3 loop: CSASPERETQYF. Here the CDR3 DNA reads TGCAGTGCTAGCCCCGAACGGGAGACCCAGTACTTC.

In this sample, this clonotype turned up a few times. The V call is TRBV11-2, the J call TRBJ1-2; D is possibly TRBD1 (6 bases). Germline V gene lookup returns CDR1 SGHAT and CDR2 FQNNGV. The V end lost 5 bases, the J end lost 4 bases, and 14 bases lay between the germline ends. There are 14 residues in the CDR3. CDR3 residues: CASSSGQNGYGYTF. The DNA of the CDR3 is TGTGCCAGCAGCAGTGGACAGAACGGCTATGGCTACACCTTC. The full variable domain, completed using reference TRBV11-2 and TRBJ1-2, is EAGVAQSPRYKIIEKRQSVAFWCNPISGHATLYWYQQILGQGPKLLIQFQNNGVVDDSQLPKDRFSAERLKGVDSTLKIQPAKLEDSAVYLCASSSGQNGYGYTFGSGTRLTVV.